This TCR beta chain stems from a study of cytomegalovirus exposure and HLA in healthy donors. On this clone itself: Antigen: not known.

Trimming shortened V by 8 bases and J by 12 bases, and 11 bases separated the two germline ends. This CDR3 is 10 amino acids long. CDR1 is SNHLY, CDR2 FYNNEI, per germline. PCR used 60 Vbeta primers and 13 Jbeta primers. Clones were read by immunoSEQ multiplex PCR, and TCRdb kept only the in-frame ones, dropping some. Here the sample spans about 120,000 clones, about 81% being singletons. The study, taken as a whole, reports: Under in vitro conditions, a few CMV-associated chains were confirmed as specific for CMV antigens.

This clonotype was sampled from a man aged 40-50 years in good health and CMV-seronegative. The specimen was PBMCs. The chain joins TRBV2 to TRBJ2-1, with D possibly TRBD1 on 5 matching bases. The CDR3 DNA sequence: TGTGCCAGCTCCCAGGGAACGCAGTTCTTC. Translating it yields CASSQGTQFF.